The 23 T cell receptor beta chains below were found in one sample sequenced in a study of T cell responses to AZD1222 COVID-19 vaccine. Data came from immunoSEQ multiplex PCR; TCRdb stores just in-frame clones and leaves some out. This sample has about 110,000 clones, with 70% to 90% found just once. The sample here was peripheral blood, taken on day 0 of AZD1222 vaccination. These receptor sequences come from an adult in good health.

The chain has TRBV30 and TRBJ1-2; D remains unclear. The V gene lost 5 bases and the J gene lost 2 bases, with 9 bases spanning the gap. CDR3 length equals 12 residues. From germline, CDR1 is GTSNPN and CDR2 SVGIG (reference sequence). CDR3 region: CAWEGGNYGYTF. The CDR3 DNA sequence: TGTGCCTGGGAAGGAGGCAACTATGGCTACACCTTC.

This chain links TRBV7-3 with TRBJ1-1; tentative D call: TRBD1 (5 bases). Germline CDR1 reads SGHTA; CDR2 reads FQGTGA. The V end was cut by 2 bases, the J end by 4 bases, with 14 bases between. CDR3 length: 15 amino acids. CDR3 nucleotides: TGTGCCAGCAGCTTAGAGGGGCGGATAGGCACTGAAGCTTTCTTT. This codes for CASSLEGRIGTEAFF.

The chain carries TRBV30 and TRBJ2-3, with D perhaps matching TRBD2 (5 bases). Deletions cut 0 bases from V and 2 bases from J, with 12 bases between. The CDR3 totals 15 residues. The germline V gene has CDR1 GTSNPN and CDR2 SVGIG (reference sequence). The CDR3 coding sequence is TGTGCCTGGAGTGTGGAGCGGCACTCCACAGATACGCAGTATTTT. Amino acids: CAWSVERHSTDTQYF.

The CDR3 loop is CAYSLPGTQNEAFF. The CDR3 bases are TGTGCCTACTCATTACCAGGGACGCAGAATGAAGCTTTCTTT. The rearrangement joins TRBV30 to TRBJ1-1, with D possibly TRBD1 on 5 matching bases. The CDR3 has 14 amino acids. CDR1 GTSNPN and CDR2 SVGIG come from the germline V gene (reference sequence). V shed 7 bases and J shed 7 bases, with 22 bases lying between them.

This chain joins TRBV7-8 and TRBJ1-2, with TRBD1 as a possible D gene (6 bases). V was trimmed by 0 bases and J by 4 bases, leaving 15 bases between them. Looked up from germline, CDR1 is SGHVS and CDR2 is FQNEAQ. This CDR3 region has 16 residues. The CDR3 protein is CASSLAEGGTSYGYTF. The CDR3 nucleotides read TGTGCCAGCAGCTTAGCGGAGGGGGGGACTTCCTATGGCTACACCTTC.

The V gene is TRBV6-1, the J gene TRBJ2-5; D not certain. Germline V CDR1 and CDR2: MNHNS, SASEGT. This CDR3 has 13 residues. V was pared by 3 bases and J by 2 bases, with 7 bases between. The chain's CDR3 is CASSDLYQETQYF. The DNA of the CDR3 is TGTGCCAGCAGTGATCTGTATCAAGAGACCCAGTACTTC.

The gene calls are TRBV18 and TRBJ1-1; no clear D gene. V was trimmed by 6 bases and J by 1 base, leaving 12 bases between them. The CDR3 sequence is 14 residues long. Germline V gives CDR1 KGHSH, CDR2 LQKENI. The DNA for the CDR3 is TGTGCCAGCTCCCGTGGGGAGTCGAACACTGAAGCTTTCTTT. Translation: CASSRGESNTEAFF.

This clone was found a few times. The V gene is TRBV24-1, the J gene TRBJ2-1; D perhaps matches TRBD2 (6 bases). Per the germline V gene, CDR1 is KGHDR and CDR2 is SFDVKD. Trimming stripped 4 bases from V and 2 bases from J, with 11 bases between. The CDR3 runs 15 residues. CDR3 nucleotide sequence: TGTGCCACCAGTGACCCTAGCGTTGCCTACAATGAGCAGTTCTTC. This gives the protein CATSDPSVAYNEQFF.

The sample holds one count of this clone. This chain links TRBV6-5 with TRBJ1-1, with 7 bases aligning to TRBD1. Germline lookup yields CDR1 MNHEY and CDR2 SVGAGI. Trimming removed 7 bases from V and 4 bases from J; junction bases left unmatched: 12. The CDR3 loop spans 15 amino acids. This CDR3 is CASTPYRGAGTEAFF. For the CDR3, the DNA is TGTGCCAGCACACCTTACAGGGGTGCGGGCACTGAAGCTTTCTTT.

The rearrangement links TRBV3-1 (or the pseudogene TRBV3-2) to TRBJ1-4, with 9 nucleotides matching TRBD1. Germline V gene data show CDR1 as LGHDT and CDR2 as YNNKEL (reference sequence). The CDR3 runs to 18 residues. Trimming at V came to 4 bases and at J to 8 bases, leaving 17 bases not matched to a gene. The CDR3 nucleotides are TGTGCCAGCAGCCCCCGGGACAGGGCTTCCCTACAGTCCGAAAAACTGTTTTTT. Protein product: CASSPRDRASLQSEKLFF.

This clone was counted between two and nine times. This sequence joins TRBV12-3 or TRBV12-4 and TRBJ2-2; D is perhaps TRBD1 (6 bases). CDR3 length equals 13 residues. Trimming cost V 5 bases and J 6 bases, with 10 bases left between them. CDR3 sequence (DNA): TGTGCCAGCAGTAGCAGGGGCCCCGGGGAGCTGTTTTTT. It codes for CASSSRGPGELFF.

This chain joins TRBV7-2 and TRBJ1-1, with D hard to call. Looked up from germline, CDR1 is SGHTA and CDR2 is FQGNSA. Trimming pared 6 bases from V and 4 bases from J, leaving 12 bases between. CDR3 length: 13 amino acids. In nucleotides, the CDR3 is TGTGCCAGCAGTCAAGCTTTCGGCACTGAAGCTTTCTTT. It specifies CASSQAFGTEAFF.

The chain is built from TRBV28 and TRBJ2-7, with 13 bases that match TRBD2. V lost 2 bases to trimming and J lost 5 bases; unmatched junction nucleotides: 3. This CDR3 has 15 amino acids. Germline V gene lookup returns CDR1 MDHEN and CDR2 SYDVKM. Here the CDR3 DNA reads TGTGCCAGCAGTTTAGGACTAGCGGGAGCCCACGAGCAGTACTTC. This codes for CASSLGLAGAHEQYF.

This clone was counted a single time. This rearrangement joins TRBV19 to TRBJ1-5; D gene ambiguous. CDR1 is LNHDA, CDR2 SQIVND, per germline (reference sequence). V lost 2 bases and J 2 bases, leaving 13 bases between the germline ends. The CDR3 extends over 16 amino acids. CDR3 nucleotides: TGTGCCAGTAGTATATCGGCACCTCGGGGCAATCAGCCCCAGCATTTT. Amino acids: CASSISAPRGNQPQHF.

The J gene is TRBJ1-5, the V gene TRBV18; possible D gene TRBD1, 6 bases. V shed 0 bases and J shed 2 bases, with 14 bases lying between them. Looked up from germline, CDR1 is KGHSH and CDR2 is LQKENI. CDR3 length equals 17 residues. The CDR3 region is CASSPPTGYGGNQPQHF. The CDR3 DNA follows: TGTGCCAGCTCACCACCTACAGGGTACGGTGGCAATCAGCCCCAGCATTTT.

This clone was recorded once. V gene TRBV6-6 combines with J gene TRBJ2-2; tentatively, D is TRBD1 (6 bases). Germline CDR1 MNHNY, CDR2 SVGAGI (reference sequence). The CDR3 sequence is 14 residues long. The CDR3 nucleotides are TGTGCATCGGCAGGGGCGTCTAGCACCGGGGAGCTGTTTTTT. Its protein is CASAGASSTGELFF.

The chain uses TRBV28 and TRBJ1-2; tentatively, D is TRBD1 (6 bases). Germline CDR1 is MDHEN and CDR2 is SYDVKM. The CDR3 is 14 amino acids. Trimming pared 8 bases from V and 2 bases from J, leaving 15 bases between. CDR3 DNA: TGTGCCAGCGATACAGGGCTGGGGAACTATGGCTACACCTTC. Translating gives CASDTGLGNYGYTF.

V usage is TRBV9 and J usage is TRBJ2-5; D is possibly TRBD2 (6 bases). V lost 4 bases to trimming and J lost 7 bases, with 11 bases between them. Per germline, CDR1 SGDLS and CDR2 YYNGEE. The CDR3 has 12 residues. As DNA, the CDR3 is TGTGCCAGCAGCCCCGGGGGAGGGACCCAGTACTTC. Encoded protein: CASSPGGGTQYF.

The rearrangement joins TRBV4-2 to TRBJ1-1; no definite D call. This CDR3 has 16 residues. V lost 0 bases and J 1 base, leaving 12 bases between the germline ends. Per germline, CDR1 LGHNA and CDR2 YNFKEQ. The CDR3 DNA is TGTGCCAGCAGCCAAGATAGTGGGCAAACGAACACTGAAGCTTTCTTT. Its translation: CASSQDSGQTNTEAFF.

The CDR3 reads CASSSDRGGGYEQYF. CDR3 sequence (DNA): TGTGCCAGCAGCTCGGACAGGGGAGGAGGATACGAGCAGTACTTC. The rearrangement links TRBV5-8 to TRBJ2-7; TRBD1 agrees at 9 bases. The CDR3 sequence is 15 residues long. Per the germline V gene, CDR1 is SGHTS and CDR2 is YDEGEE. The V segment lost 3 bases and the J segment 4 bases; nucleotides outside the gene matches: 8.

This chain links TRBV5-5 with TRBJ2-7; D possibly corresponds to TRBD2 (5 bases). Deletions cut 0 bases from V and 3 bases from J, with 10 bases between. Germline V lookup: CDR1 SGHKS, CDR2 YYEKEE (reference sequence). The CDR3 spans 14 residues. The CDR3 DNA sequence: TGTGCCAGCAGCTTGGGTCCGGGGAACTACGAGCAGTACTTC. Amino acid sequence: CASSLGPGNYEQYF.

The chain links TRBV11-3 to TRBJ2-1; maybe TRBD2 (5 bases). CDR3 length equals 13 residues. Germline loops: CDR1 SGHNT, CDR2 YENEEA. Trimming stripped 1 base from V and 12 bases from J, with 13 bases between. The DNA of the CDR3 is TGTGCCAGCAGCTTAGCCAGAGACGGGGTGCAGTTCTTC. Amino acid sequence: CASSLARDGVQFF. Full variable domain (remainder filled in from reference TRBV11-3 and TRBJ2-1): EAGVVQSPRYKIIEKKQPVAFWCNPISGHNTLYWYLQNLGQGPELLIRYENEEAVDDSQLPKDRFSAERLKGVDSTLKIQPAELGDSAVYLCASSLARDGVQFFGPGTRLTVL.

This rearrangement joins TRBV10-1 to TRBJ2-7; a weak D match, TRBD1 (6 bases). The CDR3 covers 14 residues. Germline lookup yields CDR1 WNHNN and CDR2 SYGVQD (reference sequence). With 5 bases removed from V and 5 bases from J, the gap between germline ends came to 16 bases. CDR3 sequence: CASSKSQGGDEQYF. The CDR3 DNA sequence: TGCGCCAGCAGTAAATCACAGGGTGGGGACGAGCAGTACTTC.